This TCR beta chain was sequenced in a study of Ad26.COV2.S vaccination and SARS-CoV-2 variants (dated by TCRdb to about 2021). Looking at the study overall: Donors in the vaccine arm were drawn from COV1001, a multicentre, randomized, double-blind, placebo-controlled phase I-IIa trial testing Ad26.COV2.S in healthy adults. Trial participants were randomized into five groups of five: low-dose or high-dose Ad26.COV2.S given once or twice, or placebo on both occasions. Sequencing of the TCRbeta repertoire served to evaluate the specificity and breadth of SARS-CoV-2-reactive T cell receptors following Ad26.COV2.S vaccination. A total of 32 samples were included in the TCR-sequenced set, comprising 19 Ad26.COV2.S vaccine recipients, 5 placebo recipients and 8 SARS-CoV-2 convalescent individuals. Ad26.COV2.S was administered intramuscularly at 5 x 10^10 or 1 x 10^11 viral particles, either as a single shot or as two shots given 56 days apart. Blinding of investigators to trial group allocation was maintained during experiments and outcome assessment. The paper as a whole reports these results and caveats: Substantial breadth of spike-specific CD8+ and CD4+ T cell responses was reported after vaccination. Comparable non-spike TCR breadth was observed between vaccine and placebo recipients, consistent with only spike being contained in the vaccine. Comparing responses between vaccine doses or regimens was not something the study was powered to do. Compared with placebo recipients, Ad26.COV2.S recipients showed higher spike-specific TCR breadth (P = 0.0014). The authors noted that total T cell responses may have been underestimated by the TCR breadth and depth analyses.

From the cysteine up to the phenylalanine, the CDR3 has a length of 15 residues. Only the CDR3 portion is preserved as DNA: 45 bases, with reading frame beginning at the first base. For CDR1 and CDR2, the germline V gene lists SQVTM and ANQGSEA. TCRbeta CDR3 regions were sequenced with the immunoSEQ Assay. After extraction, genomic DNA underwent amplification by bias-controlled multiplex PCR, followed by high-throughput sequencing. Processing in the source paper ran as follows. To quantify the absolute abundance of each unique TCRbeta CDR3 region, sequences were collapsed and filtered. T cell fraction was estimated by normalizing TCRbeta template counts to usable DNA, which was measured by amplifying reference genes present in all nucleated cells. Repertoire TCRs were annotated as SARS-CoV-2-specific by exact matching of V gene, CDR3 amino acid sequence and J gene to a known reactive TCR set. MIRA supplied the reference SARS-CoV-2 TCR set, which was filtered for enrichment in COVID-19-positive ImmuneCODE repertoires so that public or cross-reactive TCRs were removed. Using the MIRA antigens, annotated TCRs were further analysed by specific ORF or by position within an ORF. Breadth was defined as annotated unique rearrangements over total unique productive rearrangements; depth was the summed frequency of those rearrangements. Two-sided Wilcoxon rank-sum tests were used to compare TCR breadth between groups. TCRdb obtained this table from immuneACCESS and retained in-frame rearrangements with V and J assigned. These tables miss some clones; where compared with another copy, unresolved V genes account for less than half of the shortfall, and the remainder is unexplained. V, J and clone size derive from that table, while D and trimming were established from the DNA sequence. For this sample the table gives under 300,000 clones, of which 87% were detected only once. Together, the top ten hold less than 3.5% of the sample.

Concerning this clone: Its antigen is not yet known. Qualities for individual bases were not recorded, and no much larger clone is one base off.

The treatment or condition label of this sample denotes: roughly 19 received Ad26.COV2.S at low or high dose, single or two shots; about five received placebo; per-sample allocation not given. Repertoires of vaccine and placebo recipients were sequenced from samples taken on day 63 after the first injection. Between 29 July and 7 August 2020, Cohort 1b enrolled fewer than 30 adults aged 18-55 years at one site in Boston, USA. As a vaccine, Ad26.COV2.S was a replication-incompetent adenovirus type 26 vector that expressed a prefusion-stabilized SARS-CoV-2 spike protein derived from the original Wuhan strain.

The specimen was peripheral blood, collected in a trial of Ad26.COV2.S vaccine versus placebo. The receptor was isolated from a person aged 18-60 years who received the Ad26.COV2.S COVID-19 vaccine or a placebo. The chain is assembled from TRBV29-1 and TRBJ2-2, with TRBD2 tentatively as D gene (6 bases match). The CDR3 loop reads CSYSPGSGYTGELFF. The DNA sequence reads TGCAGTTATTCCCCAGGTAGCGGCTACACCGGGGAGCTGTTTTTT.